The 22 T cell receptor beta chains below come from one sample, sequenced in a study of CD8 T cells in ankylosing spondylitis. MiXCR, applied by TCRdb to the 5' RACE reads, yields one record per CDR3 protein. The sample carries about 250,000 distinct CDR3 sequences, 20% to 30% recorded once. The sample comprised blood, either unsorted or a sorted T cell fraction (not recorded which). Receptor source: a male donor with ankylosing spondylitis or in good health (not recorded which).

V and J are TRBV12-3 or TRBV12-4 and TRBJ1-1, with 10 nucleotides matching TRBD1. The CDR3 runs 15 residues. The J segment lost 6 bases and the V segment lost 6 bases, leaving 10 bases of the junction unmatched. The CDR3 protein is CASSPQGQGMSEAFF. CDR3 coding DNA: TGTGCCAGCAGCCCCCAGGGACAGGGGATGTCTGAAGCTTTCTTT.

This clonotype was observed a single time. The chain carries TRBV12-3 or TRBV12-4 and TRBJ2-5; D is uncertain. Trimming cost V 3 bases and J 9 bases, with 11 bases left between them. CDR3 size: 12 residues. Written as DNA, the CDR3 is TGTGCCAGCAGTTTCACCATCCCGGCCCAGTACTTC. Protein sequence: CASSFTIPAQYF.

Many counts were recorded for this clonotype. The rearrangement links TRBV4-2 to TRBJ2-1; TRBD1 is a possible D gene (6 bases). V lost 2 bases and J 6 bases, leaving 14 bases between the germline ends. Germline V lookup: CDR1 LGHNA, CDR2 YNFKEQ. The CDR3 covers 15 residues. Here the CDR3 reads CASSQRGTKGNEQFF. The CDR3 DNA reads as TGTGCCAGCAGCCAAAGGGGGACAAAGGGCAATGAGCAGTTCTTC.

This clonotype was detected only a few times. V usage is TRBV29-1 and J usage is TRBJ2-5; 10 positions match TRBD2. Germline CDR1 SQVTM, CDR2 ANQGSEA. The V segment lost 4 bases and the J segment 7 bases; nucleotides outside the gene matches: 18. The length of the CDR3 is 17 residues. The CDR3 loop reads CSVGGEGLAGVFGTQYF. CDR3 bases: TGCAGCGTTGGGGGGGAAGGGCTAGCGGGGGTTTTCGGGACCCAGTACTTC.

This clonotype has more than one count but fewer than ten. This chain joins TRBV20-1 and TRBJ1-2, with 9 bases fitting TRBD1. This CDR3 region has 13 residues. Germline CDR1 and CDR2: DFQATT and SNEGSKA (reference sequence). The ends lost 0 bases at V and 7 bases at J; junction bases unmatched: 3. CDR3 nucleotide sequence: TGCAGTGCTAGAGACGGACAGGGGCTTGGCTACACCTTC. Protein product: CSARDGQGLGYTF.

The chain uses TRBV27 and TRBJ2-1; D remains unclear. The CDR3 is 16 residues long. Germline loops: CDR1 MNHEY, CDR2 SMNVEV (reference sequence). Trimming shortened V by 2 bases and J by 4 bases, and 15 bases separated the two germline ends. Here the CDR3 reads CASSLRESGPYNEQFF. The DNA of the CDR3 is TGTGCCAGCAGTTTAAGGGAATCAGGCCCGTACAATGAGCAGTTCTTC.

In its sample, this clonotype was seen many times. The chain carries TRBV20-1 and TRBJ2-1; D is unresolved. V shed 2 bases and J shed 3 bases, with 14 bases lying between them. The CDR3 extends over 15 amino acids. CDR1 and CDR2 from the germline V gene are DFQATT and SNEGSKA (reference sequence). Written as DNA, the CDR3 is TGCAGTGCTAGAAGTTTAGGGTCCTTCTACAATGAGCAGTTCTTC. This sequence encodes CSARSLGSFYNEQFF.

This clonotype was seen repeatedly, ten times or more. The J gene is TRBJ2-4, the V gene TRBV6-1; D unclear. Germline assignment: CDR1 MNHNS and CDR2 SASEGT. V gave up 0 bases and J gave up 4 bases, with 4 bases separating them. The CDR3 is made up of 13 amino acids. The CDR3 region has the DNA TGTGCCAGCAGTGAAGCCAAGAAAAACATTCAGTACTTC. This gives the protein CASSEAKKNIQYF.

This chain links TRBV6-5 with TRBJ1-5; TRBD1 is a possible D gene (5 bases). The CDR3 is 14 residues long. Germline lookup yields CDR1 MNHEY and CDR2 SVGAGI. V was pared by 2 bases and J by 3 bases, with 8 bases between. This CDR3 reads CASSYVGPNQPQHF. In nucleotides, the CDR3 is TGTGCCAGCAGTTACGTGGGGCCCAATCAGCCCCAGCATTTT.

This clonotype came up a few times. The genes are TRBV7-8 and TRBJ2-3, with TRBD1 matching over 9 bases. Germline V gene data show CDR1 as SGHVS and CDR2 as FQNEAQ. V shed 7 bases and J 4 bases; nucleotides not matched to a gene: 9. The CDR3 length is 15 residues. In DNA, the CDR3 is TGTGCCAGCACCGAGATGGGACAGGGATCAGATACGCAGTATTTT. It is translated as CASTEMGQGSDTQYF.

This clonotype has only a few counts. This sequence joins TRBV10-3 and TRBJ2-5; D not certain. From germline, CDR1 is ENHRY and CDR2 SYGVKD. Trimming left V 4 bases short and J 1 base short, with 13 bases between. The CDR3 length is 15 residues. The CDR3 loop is CAISGAPPSQETQYF. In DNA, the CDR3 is TGTGCCATCAGTGGGGCCCCCCCGAGCCAAGAGACCCAGTACTTC.

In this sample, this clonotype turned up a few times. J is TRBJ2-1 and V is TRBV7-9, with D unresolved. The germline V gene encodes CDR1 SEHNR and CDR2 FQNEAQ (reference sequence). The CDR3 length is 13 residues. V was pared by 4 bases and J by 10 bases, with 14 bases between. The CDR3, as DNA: TGTGCCAGCAGCTCCCTACAGATAGGGGAGCAGTTCTTC. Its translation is CASSSLQIGEQFF.

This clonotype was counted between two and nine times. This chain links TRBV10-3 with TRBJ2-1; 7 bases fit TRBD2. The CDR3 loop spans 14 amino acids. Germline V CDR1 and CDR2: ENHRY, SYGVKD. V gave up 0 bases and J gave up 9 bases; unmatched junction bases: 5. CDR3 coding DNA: TGTGCCATCAGTGAGTCAGGTAGCGGGCTTGAGCAGTTCTTC. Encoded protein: CAISESGSGLEQFF.

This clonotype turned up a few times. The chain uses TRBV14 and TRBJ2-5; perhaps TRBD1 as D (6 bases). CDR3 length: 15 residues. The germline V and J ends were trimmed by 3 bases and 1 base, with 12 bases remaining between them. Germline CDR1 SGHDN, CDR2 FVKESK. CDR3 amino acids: CASSQRRGPQETQYF. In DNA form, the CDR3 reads TGTGCCAGCAGCCAGCGCAGGGGCCCCCAAGAGACCCAGTACTTC.

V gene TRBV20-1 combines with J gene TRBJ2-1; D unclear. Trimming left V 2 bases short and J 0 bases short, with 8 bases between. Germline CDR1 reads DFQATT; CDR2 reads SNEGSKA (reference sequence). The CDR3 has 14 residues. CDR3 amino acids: CSARPFDSYNEQFF. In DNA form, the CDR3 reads TGCAGTGCTAGACCCTTTGACTCCTACAATGAGCAGTTCTTC.

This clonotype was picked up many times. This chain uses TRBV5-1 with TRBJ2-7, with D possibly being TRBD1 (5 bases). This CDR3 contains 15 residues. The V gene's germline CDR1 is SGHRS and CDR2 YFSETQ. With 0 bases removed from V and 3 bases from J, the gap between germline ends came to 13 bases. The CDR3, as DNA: TGCGCCAGCAGCTTGGAAGGACAATCGGGCTACGAGCAGTACTTC. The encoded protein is CASSLEGQSGYEQYF.

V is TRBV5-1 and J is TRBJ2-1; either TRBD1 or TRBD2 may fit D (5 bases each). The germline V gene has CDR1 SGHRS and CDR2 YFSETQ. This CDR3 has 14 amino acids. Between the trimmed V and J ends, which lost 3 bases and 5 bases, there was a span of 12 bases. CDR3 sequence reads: CASSSRDVHNEQFF. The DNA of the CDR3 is TGCGCCAGCAGCTCTCGGGACGTCCACAATGAGCAGTTCTTC.

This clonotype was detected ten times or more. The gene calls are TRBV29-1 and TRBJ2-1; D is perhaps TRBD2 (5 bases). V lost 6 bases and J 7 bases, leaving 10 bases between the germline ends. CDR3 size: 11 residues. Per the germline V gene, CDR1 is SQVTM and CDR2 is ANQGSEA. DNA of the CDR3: TGCAGCGTAGAGGGCCGGAATGAGCAGTTCTTC. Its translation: CSVEGRNEQFF.

For the CDR3, the DNA is TGTGCCAGCAGTTGGGACAGGGGGCTTGAAGAGACCCAGTACTTC. Protein product: CASSWDRGLEETQYF. The genes are TRBV6-2 or TRBV6-3 and TRBJ2-5; TRBD1 matches 12 bases. The ends lost 4 bases at V and 3 bases at J; junction bases unmatched: 3. Germline CDR1 is MNHEY and CDR2 is SVGEGT. CDR3 size: 15 residues.

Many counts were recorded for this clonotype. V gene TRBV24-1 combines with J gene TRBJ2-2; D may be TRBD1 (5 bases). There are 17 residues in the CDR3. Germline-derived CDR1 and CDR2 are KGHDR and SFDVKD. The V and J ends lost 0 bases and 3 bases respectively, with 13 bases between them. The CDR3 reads CATSDLGAGRDTGELFF. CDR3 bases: TGTGCCACCAGTGATTTGGGGGCAGGGCGAGACACCGGGGAGCTGTTTTTT.

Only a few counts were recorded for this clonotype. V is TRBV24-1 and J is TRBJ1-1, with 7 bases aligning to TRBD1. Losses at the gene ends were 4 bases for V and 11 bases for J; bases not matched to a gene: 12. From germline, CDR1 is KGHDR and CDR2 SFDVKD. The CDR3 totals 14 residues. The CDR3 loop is CATSDPGQSRRAFF. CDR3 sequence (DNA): TGTGCCACCAGTGACCCGGGACAGAGTAGACGCGCTTTCTTT.

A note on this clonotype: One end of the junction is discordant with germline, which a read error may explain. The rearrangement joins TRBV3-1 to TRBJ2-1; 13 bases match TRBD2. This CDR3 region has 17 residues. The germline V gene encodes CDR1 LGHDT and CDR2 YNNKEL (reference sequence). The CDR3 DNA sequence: TGTGCCACCAGCCATCGCATCGCGGGACTAGCGGGAAATGAGCAGTTCTTC. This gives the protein CATSHRIAGLAGNEQFF.